These T cell receptor beta chains were read from a single sample in a study of CD8 T cells in ankylosing spondylitis. In TCRdb, the 5' RACE reads were re-called with MiXCR into one record per CDR3 protein. The profile covers just under 550,000 distinct CDR3 sequences, with approximately 12% appearing a single time and approximately 6.2% taken by the ten largest. The source material was blood, either unsorted or a sorted T cell fraction (not recorded which). The receptors here all came from a male donor with ankylosing spondylitis. The CDR3 runs from the conserved cysteine through the conserved F or W. Fields, in order: D gene, clone size, J gene, V gene, CDR3 DNA, CDR3 protein. A D gene is named only where the DNA matches it firmly. Clone sizes are given selectively: once, few, many, or a class where the clone is expanded.

D gene: TRBD1
clone size: few
J gene: TRBJ1-1
V gene: TRBV20-1
CDR3 DNA: TGCAGTGCTCCGGACAGGGAATATCGGGCTTTCTTT
CDR3 protein: CSAPDREYRAFF

D gene: NA
clone size: NA
J gene: TRBJ2-1
V gene: TRBV12-5
CDR3 DNA: TGTGCTAGTGGTTTCTTCCCCCCAGCCACGGATGAGCAGTTCTTC
CDR3 protein: CASGFFPPATDEQFF

D gene: TRBD1
clone size: many
J gene: TRBJ1-1
V gene: TRBV5-5
CDR3 DNA: TGTGCCAGCAGCCCATGGGACAGGCGGGAAACTGAAGCTTTCTTT
CDR3 protein: CASSPWDRRETEAFF

D gene: NA
clone size: NA
J gene: TRBJ1-1
V gene: TRBV7-9
CDR3 DNA: TGTGCCAGCAGCTCAAAGGGCCTCCGGGGGGACACTGAAGCTTTCTTT
CDR3 protein: CASSSKGLRGDTEAFF

D gene: NA
clone size: once
J gene: TRBJ2-5
V gene: TRBV25-1
CDR3 DNA: TGTGCCAGCAGTGAATTGGGGGACGGTGAGGAGACCCAGTACTTC
CDR3 protein: CASSELGDGEETQYF

D gene: NA
clone size: few
J gene: TRBJ2-3
V gene: TRBV9
CDR3 DNA: TGTGCCAGCAGCGTCTCCCTCCCAGATACGCAGTATTTT
CDR3 protein: CASSVSLPDTQYF

D gene: NA
clone size: NA
J gene: TRBJ2-4
V gene: TRBV6-7
CDR3 DNA: TGTGCCAGCAGTAACGGCACCAAAAACATTCAGTACTTC
CDR3 protein: CASSNGTKNIQYF

D gene: TRBD2
clone size: many
J gene: TRBJ2-5
V gene: TRBV6-2/TRBV6-3
CDR3 DNA: TGTGCCAGCAGCCGACTAGCTTGGGAGACCCAGTACTTC
CDR3 protein: CASSRLAWETQYF

D gene: NA
clone size: many
J gene: TRBJ2-5
V gene: TRBV7-2
CDR3 DNA: TGTGCCAGCAGCTATTGGACAGAAGAGACCCAGTACTTC
CDR3 protein: CASSYWTEETQYF

D gene: TRBD2
clone size: few
J gene: TRBJ2-1
V gene: TRBV3-1
CDR3 DNA: TGTGCCAGCAGCCAAGAAACTAGCGGGAGCGATGAGCAGTTCTTC
CDR3 protein: CASSQETSGSDEQFF

D gene: NA
clone size: few
J gene: TRBJ1-2
V gene: TRBV6-5
CDR3 DNA: TGTGCCAGCAGTTACTCGAGGGGGGAGGAGGGCTACACCTTC
CDR3 protein: CASSYSRGEEGYTF

D gene: NA
clone size: NA
J gene: TRBJ2-2
V gene: TRBV11-2
CDR3 DNA: TGTGCCAGCAGCTTAGACAGGTTTGCCGGGGAGCTGTTTTTT
CDR3 protein: CASSLDRFAGELFF

D gene: TRBD1
clone size: NA
J gene: TRBJ2-3
V gene: TRBV30
CDR3 DNA: TGTGCCTGGAGAATCTCACAGGGGACCACGCAGTATTTT
CDR3 protein: CAWRISQGTTQYF

D gene: NA
clone size: NA
J gene: TRBJ2-1
V gene: TRBV24-1
CDR3 DNA: TGTGCCACCAGTGATTCCCGGACACCCTACAATGAGCAGTTCTTC
CDR3 protein: CATSDSRTPYNEQFF

D gene: NA
clone size: NA
J gene: TRBJ1-5
V gene: TRBV29-1
CDR3 DNA: TGCAGCGTTGACCCGCCCCAGCATTTT
CDR3 protein: CSVDPPQHF

D gene: TRBD2
clone size: few
J gene: TRBJ2-1
V gene: TRBV12-3/TRBV12-4
CDR3 DNA: TGTGCCAGCAGTACCCGGCCTCCGGGGGGCAATGAGCAGTTCTTC
CDR3 protein: CASSTRPPGGNEQFF

D gene: TRBD1
clone size: many
J gene: TRBJ2-5
V gene: TRBV5-1
CDR3 DNA: TGCGCCAGCAGCAGAAATCCCGGGACAGGGGAAAATGGGCAGGAGACCCAGTACTTC
CDR3 protein: CASSRNPGTGENGQETQYF

D gene: NA
clone size: few
J gene: TRBJ2-3
V gene: TRBV18
CDR3 DNA: TGTGCCAGCTCTCCGACTGTTACAGATACGCAGTATTTT
CDR3 protein: CASSPTVTDTQYF

D gene: NA
clone size: many
J gene: TRBJ1-1
V gene: TRBV20-1
CDR3 DNA: TGCAGTGCTAGACGGCAGGGCGGGAGAAGCACTGAAGCTTTCTTT
CDR3 protein: CSARRQGGRSTEAFF

D gene: TRBD2
clone size: NA
J gene: TRBJ2-5
V gene: TRBV5-1
CDR3 DNA: TGCGCCAGCAGCTTGAGGGCTAGCGGGAGTGGGGCTGTCGAGACCCAGTACTTC
CDR3 protein: CASSLRASGSGAVETQYF

D gene: NA
clone size: many
J gene: TRBJ2-7
V gene: TRBV7-2
CDR3 DNA: TGTGCCAGCAGCGCAAGACCCACCAGAAGGATCTACGAGCAGTACTTC
CDR3 protein: CASSARPTRRIYEQYF

D gene: TRBD1
clone size: few
J gene: TRBJ1-6
V gene: TRBV5-5
CDR3 DNA: TGTGCCAGCAGCACAGCCGGGACAGGGAAAACCCTCCACTTT
CDR3 protein: CASSTAGTGKTLHF

D gene: NA
clone size: many
J gene: TRBJ2-3
V gene: TRBV20-1
CDR3 DNA: TGCAGTGCTAGCGGGACAAGCACAGATACGCAGTATTTT
CDR3 protein: CSASGTSTDTQYF

D gene: NA
clone size: few
J gene: TRBJ2-1
V gene: TRBV7-2
CDR3 DNA: TGTGCCAGCAGCTTAAGTCCGGGCGCCGCTAATGAGCAGTTCTTC
CDR3 protein: CASSLSPGAANEQFF

D gene: TRBD1
clone size: NA
J gene: TRBJ1-4
V gene: TRBV5-1
CDR3 DNA: TGCGCCAGCAGCACCGACAGGGGAAGGAGTGAAAAACTGTTTTTT
CDR3 protein: CASSTDRGRSEKLFF

D gene: NA
clone size: NA
J gene: TRBJ2-3
V gene: TRBV5-1
CDR3 DNA: TGCGCCAGCAGCTTGGGTGCGGGACATGAGGATACGCAGTATTTT
CDR3 protein: CASSLGAGHEDTQYF

D gene: TRBD2
clone size: few
J gene: TRBJ2-5
V gene: TRBV5-1
CDR3 DNA: TGCGCCAGCAGCTCGGCCGGGACTAAGCAAGAGACCCAGTACTTC
CDR3 protein: CASSSAGTKQETQYF

D gene: TRBD1
clone size: many
J gene: TRBJ2-5
V gene: TRBV4-1
CDR3 DNA: TGCGCCAGCAGCCAGGACAGGGAGGAGACCCAGTACTTC
CDR3 protein: CASSQDREETQYF

D gene: NA
clone size: NA
J gene: TRBJ2-2
V gene: TRBV4-1
CDR3 DNA: TGCGCCAGCAGCCAAGGCCCCCTGGGACCGCAACGAAGAAACACCGGGGAGCTGTTTTTT
CDR3 protein: CASSQGPLGPQRRNTGELFF

D gene: TRBD1
clone size: NA
J gene: TRBJ2-5
V gene: TRBV5-1
CDR3 DNA: TGCGCCAGCAGCTCCGGGACAGAGTACCAAGAGACCCAGTACTTC
CDR3 protein: CASSSGTEYQETQYF

D gene: NA
clone size: many
J gene: TRBJ1-1
V gene: TRBV6-5
CDR3 DNA: TGTGCCAGCAGTTACTCGCCGGCCTTGGGCACTGAAGCTTTCTTT
CDR3 protein: CASSYSPALGTEAFF

D gene: NA
clone size: NA
J gene: TRBJ1-1
V gene: TRBV7-9
CDR3 DNA: TGTGCCAGCAGAGGAGATCTCCGGACTGAAGCTTTCTTT
CDR3 protein: CASRGDLRTEAFF

D gene: TRBD1
clone size: NA
J gene: TRBJ1-5
V gene: TRBV6-1
CDR3 DNA: TGTGCCAGCAGCCCGGGGACAGGGAGTTATGGGCAGCCCCAGCATTTT
CDR3 protein: CASSPGTGSYGQPQHF

D gene: TRBD2
clone size: many
J gene: TRBJ2-7
V gene: TRBV7-9
CDR3 DNA: TGTGCCACGGGGCTAGCGGGAGTTAACTACGAGCAGTACTTC
CDR3 protein: CATGLAGVNYEQYF

D gene: NA
clone size: many
J gene: TRBJ1-1
V gene: TRBV10-3
CDR3 DNA: TGTGCCATCAGTGACTCCGCAGACACTGAAGCTTTCTTT
CDR3 protein: CAISDSADTEAFF

D gene: NA
clone size: NA
J gene: TRBJ1-1
V gene: TRBV7-9
CDR3 DNA: TGTGCCAGCAGCTCCATAGGGGGGACACCATTCAACACTGAAGCTTTCTTT
CDR3 protein: CASSSIGGTPFNTEAFF

D gene: NA
clone size: few
J gene: TRBJ2-1
V gene: TRBV5-1
CDR3 DNA: TGCGCCAGCAGCCCCGGCCGTCTACACAATGAGCAGTTCTTC
CDR3 protein: CASSPGRLHNEQFF

D gene: TRBD1
clone size: many
J gene: TRBJ1-5
V gene: TRBV2
CDR3 DNA: TGTGCCAGCAGCCCAGACAGGGGATACCAGCCCCAGCATTTT
CDR3 protein: CASSPDRGYQPQHF

D gene: NA
clone size: few
J gene: TRBJ2-4
V gene: TRBV7-2
CDR3 DNA: TGTGCCAGCAGCCCGGACCTACAGGGGGGGACCAAAAACATTCAGTACTTC
CDR3 protein: CASSPDLQGGTKNIQYF

D gene: NA
clone size: few
J gene: TRBJ2-7
V gene: TRBV18
CDR3 DNA: TGTGCCAGCTCACCAAACAGGGACGAGCAGTACTTC
CDR3 protein: CASSPNRDEQYF

D gene: NA
clone size: few
J gene: TRBJ2-5
V gene: TRBV6-2/TRBV6-3
CDR3 DNA: TGTGCCAGCAGTCCGTCGCCCGGGACCCAGTACTTC
CDR3 protein: CASSPSPGTQYF

D gene: NA
clone size: NA
J gene: TRBJ1-1
V gene: TRBV29-1
CDR3 DNA: TGCAGCGTTCTCAGGGAGAACACTGAAGCTTTCTTT
CDR3 protein: CSVLRENTEAFF

D gene: NA
clone size: NA
J gene: TRBJ2-7
V gene: TRBV19
CDR3 DNA: TGTGCCAGTAGTACACTCCCACCAGGGGCGGGAGATAGCGAGCAGTACTTC
CDR3 protein: CASSTLPPGAGDSEQYF

D gene: TRBD1
clone size: NA
J gene: TRBJ1-5
V gene: TRBV20-1
CDR3 DNA: TGCAGTGCTAGAGTCCCGGGACAGGGCGGTAGTCAGCCCCAGCATTTT
CDR3 protein: CSARVPGQGGSQPQHF

D gene: TRBD1
clone size: NA
J gene: TRBJ2-7
V gene: TRBV20-1
CDR3 DNA: TGCAGTGCTGACCCGGGACAGGGAACCTACGAGCAGTACTTC
CDR3 protein: CSADPGQGTYEQYF

D gene: NA
clone size: NA
J gene: TRBJ2-7
V gene: TRBV15
CDR3 DNA: TGTGCCACCAGCAGAGAGGCGGGTAGATTTTCCTACGAGCAGTACTTC
CDR3 protein: CATSREAGRFSYEQYF

D gene: TRBD1
clone size: NA
J gene: TRBJ2-2
V gene: TRBV11-3
CDR3 DNA: TGTGCCAGCAACAGGGGGGTTTCGAACACCGGGGAGCTGTTTTTT
CDR3 protein: CASNRGVSNTGELFF

D gene: TRBD1
clone size: NA
J gene: TRBJ2-2
V gene: TRBV5-6
CDR3 DNA: TGTGCCAGCAGTTCGGACACAGGGGCCGGGGAGCTGTTTTTT
CDR3 protein: CASSSDTGAGELFF

D gene: NA
clone size: NA
J gene: TRBJ2-1
V gene: TRBV12-3/TRBV12-4
CDR3 DNA: TGTGCCAGCAGCCTAAACACCAATGAGCAGTTCTTC
CDR3 protein: CASSLNTNEQFF